These 23 T cell receptor beta chains were sequenced from one sample in a study of cytomegalovirus exposure and HLA in healthy donors. It was with 60 Vbeta and 13 Jbeta primers that the PCR ran. Clones were sequenced by immunoSEQ multiplex PCR, and TCRdb holds only the in-frame ones, with some missing. This table holds around 170,000 clones, approximately 83% found once. What was sequenced was PBMCs. The receptors here all came from a woman between 18 and 30 years old in good health and CMV-seronegative.

This clone was observed a few times. The chain carries TRBV5-1 and TRBJ1-4; 9 positions match TRBD1. V gave up 5 bases and J gave up 10 bases; unmatched junction bases: 9. CDR1 and CDR2 (germline): SGHRS, YFSETQ. CDR3 length equals 14 residues. The CDR3 nucleotides read TGCGCCAGCAGTACCGGGACAGGGCAAGGAAAACTGTTTTTT. Residues: CASSTGTGQGKLFF.

V usage is TRBV18 and J usage is TRBJ1-5; D is uncertain. The CDR3 is 13 amino acids. V lost 2 bases and J lost 0, with 2 bases in between. Looked up from germline, CDR1 is KGHSH and CDR2 is LQKENI. The CDR3 DNA sequence: TGTGCCAGCTCACCATATAGCAATCAGCCCCAGCATTTT. This gives the protein CASSPYSNQPQHF.

V is TRBV25-1 and J is TRBJ1-5; the match to TRBD1 covers 7 bases. CDR1 MGHDK and CDR2 SYGVNS come from the germline V gene. V lost 10 bases and J lost 0; bases outside the gene matches: 9. CDR3 size: 15 residues. Here the CDR3 reads CAIRDSFYSNQPQHF. CDR3 DNA: TGTGCCATCCGGGACAGCTTCTATAGCAATCAGCCCCAGCATTTT.

This clone is a singleton in its sample. A read error may account for a junction end that differs from germline. This chain uses TRBV7-3 with TRBJ2-6; weak D call: TRBD1 (5 bases). CDR1 is SGHTA and CDR2 is FQGTGA in the germline V gene. The length of the CDR3 is 16 residues. The CDR3, as DNA: TGTGCCAGCAGCTACTACAGAGGAACTGGGGCCAACGGCCTGACTTTC. It yields the protein CASSYYRGTGANGLTF.

The count of this clone is one. The chain carries TRBV4-1 and TRBJ1-5, with D uncertain. The germline gives CDR1 MGHRA, CDR2 YSYEKL. V dropped 0 bases and J dropped 6 bases, with 12 bases sitting between them. The CDR3 totals 15 residues. The CDR3 nucleotides are TGCGCCAGCAGCCAAGATCCACAGAAAGTTCAGCCCCAGCATTTT. Its protein is CASSQDPQKVQPQHF.

The chain recombines TRBV7-3 with TRBJ2-2; D ambiguous. V lost 8 bases and J lost 5, with 12 bases in between. This CDR3 has 13 amino acids. Germline lookup yields CDR1 SGHTA and CDR2 FQGTGA. The CDR3 protein is CASASGSTGELFF. CDR3 sequence (DNA): TGTGCCAGCGCATCAGGCTCAACCGGGGAGCTGTTTTTT.

V and J are TRBV11-2 and TRBJ2-7; 13 nucleotides agree with TRBD2. The CDR3 is 17 amino acids. V lost 1 base and J lost 3; bases outside the gene matches: 6. The germline CDR1 and CDR2 sequences are SGHAT and FQNNGV. The CDR3 spells CASSLAVLAGGHYEQYF. The CDR3 DNA reads as TGTGCCAGCAGCTTAGCTGTACTAGCGGGGGGGCACTACGAGCAGTACTTC. The full variable domain, with the rest looked up from reference TRBV11-2 and TRBJ2-7, is EAGVAQSPRYKIIEKRQSVAFWCNPISGHATLYWYQQILGQGPKLLIQFQNNGVVDDSQLPKDRFSAERLKGVDSTLKIQPAKLEDSAVYLCASSLAVLAGGHYEQYFGPGTRLTVT.

The chain is built from TRBV9 and TRBJ1-1, with 7 bases that match TRBD1. The J segment lost 1 base and the V segment lost 4 bases, leaving 4 bases of the junction unmatched. Germline CDR1 SGDLS, CDR2 YYNGEE. CDR3 size: 14 residues. As DNA, the CDR3 is TGTGCCAGCAGCTGGGGGACAGCGAACACTGAAGCTTTCTTT. This encodes CASSWGTANTEAFF.

V gene TRBV5-8 combines with J gene TRBJ1-5, with TRBD1 as a possible D gene (6 bases). The germline V gene encodes CDR1 SGHTS and CDR2 YDEGEE. CDR3 length: 15 residues. The V gene lost 1 base and the J gene lost 5 bases, with 13 bases spanning the gap. The CDR3 nucleotides are TGTGCCAGCAGCTTGATAGGGCAGGGGTATCAGCCCCAGCATTTT. Amino acid sequence: CASSLIGQGYQPQHF.

This clone has only a few counts. The rearrangement joins TRBV5-6 to TRBJ1-2, with 12 bases fitting TRBD1. Germline V gives CDR1 SGHDT, CDR2 YYEEEE. The junction had 3 bases not matched to a gene; V was cut back by 0 bases and J by 6 bases. This CDR3 comprises 15 residues. This CDR3 is CASSLEGTGGHGYTF. The CDR3 region has the DNA TGTGCCAGCAGCTTGGAGGGGACAGGGGGCCATGGCTACACCTTC.

The chain carries TRBV30 and TRBJ2-5, with D perhaps TRBD1 (6 bases). The V gene lost 1 base and the J gene lost 4 bases, with 7 bases spanning the gap. The CDR3 has 12 amino acids. Germline V gene lookup returns CDR1 GTSNPN and CDR2 SVGIG (reference sequence). CDR3 sequence: CAWSGGGETQYF. In DNA form, the CDR3 reads TGTGCCTGGAGTGGAGGGGGAGAGACCCAGTACTTC.

The chain uses TRBV18 and TRBJ2-3; TRBD2 matches at 8 bases. This CDR3 spans 15 amino acids. Germline V gene data show CDR1 as KGHSH and CDR2 as LQKENI. Germline trimming cut 6 bases from V and 0 bases from J; bases unmatched to any gene: 5. The CDR3 reads CASSRKRGSTDTQYF. In nucleotides, the CDR3 is TGTGCCAGCTCGCGCAAGCGGGGGAGCACAGATACGCAGTATTTT.

This sequence joins TRBV18 and TRBJ2-5; TRBD1 might be the D (6 bases). The CDR3 is 17 amino acids. Germline V gene sequence: CDR1 KGHSH, CDR2 LQKENI. Trimming took off 3 bases at V and 5 bases at J, with 22 bases between the two ends. CDR3 sequence reads: CASSPVLSRRGRETQYF. The DNA of the CDR3 is TGTGCCAGCTCACCGGTCTTATCTCGCAGGGGCCGGGAGACCCAGTACTTC.

The V call is TRBV7-2, the J call TRBJ1-6; TRBD1 aligns across 7 bases. This CDR3 region has 15 residues. Germline CDR1 and CDR2: SGHTA and FQGNSA. V gave up 0 bases and J gave up 8 bases; unmatched junction bases: 4. CDR3: CASSLAGGLDSPLHF. CDR3 sequence (DNA): TGTGCCAGCAGCTTAGCAGGGGGCCTTGATTCACCCCTCCACTTT.

The chain combines TRBV28 with TRBJ2-3, with TRBD2 matching 8 bases. The CDR3 is made up of 16 amino acids. J gave up 2 bases and V 5 bases, and 9 bases lay outside the gene matches. In germline, CDR1 is MDHEN, CDR2 SYDVKM. CDR3 protein: CASSTPGTRTTDTQYF. DNA for the CDR3: TGTGCCAGCAGTACACCCGGGACTAGAACCACAGATACGCAGTATTTT.

The V call is TRBV10-3, the J call TRBJ1-2; D gene ambiguous. V was clipped by 7 bases and J by 0 bases, with 9 bases between them. The CDR3 loop spans 13 amino acids. Germline assignment: CDR1 ENHRY and CDR2 SYGVKD. DNA for the CDR3: TGTGCCATCACCCTCGGAGCTAACTATGGCTACACCTTC. Translated: CAITLGANYGYTF.

The chain uses TRBV19 and TRBJ1-1, with TRBD1 as a possible D gene (5 bases). Germline CDR1 and CDR2: LNHDA and SQIVND (reference sequence). V was trimmed by 4 bases and J by 5 bases, leaving 11 bases between them. The CDR3 extends over 13 amino acids. This chain's CDR3 is CASSRVGGTEAFF. DNA of the CDR3: TGTGCCAGTAGTAGGGTTGGGGGGACTGAAGCTTTCTTT.

The rearrangement links TRBV5-1 to TRBJ2-7, with 8 bases matching TRBD2. Germline lookup yields CDR1 SGHRS and CDR2 YFSETQ. V lost 6 bases, J lost 5 bases, and 13 bases stayed unmatched. The CDR3 extends over 15 amino acids. The CDR3 here is CASMAGGWGVDEQYF. The DNA for the CDR3 is TGCGCCAGCATGGCGGGGGGCTGGGGGGTTGACGAGCAGTACTTC.

With regard to this clone: This likely traces to a read error, being one base from a far larger clone. The chain links TRBV5-1 to TRBJ1-2, with a possible D match to TRBD1 (6 bases). CDR3 length equals 14 residues. With 1 base removed from V and 7 bases from J, the gap between germline ends came to 14 bases. Germline CDR1 reads SGHRS; CDR2 reads YFSETQ. This CDR3 reads CASSLYRASCGYTF. CDR3 DNA sequence: TGCGCCAGCAGCTTGTACAGGGCAAGCTGTGGCTACACCTTC.

The V gene is TRBV18, the J gene TRBJ1-1, with TRBD1 as a possible D gene (5 bases). The length of the CDR3 is 16 residues. Trimming removed 1 base from V and 1 base from J, with 13 bases in between. Germline V gene data show CDR1 as KGHSH and CDR2 as LQKENI. The CDR3 DNA is TGTGCCAGCTCACCACTTGACAGAGACTCGAACACTGAAGCTTTCTTT. Amino acids: CASSPLDRDSNTEAFF.

This clone was observed once. The V call is TRBV6-5, the J call TRBJ2-5, with 7 bases matching TRBD2. CDR3 length: 16 residues. V was pared by 4 bases and J by 5 bases, with 13 bases of the junction left unmatched. From germline, CDR1 is MNHEY and CDR2 SVGAGI. Here the CDR3 reads CASSSRVRRGGETQYF. CDR3 in DNA: TGTGCCAGCAGTTCCCGCGTCCGGAGGGGAGGGGAGACCCAGTACTTC.

This chain uses TRBV30 with TRBJ1-3; 7 positions match TRBD1. V lost 4 bases to trimming and J lost 0 bases; unmatched junction nucleotides: 0. CDR1 is GTSNPN and CDR2 is SVGIG in the germline V gene (reference sequence). CDR3 length: 13 residues. The CDR3 loop reads CAWTGGSGNTIYF. The CDR3 nucleotides read TGTGCCTGGACAGGGGGCTCTGGAAACACCATATATTTT.

V gene TRBV10-2 combines with J gene TRBJ1-1; the D gene is possibly TRBD1 (6 bases). Germline loops: CDR1 WSHSY, CDR2 SAAADI. This CDR3 has 13 residues. Deletions cut 4 bases from V and 6 bases from J, with 12 bases between. CDR3 region: CASSAWDTSEAFF. The DNA of the CDR3 is TGCGCCAGCAGTGCGTGGGACACGTCTGAAGCTTTCTTT.